This TCR beta chain came from a study of cytomegalovirus exposure and HLA in healthy donors. Across the whole study: It was reported in a later analysis that the same platform had been used for the 120 or so validation repertoires as for the roughly 700 first-cohort repertoires.

The protocol was immunoSEQ multiplex PCR, while the TCRdb copy is restricted to in-frame clones and leaves out a portion. The data show 190,000 or so clones, with 80% to 85% seen just once and 2.5% to 3% held by the top ten. Concerning this clone itself: Its specificity is not known.

The donors were members of the validation cohort comprising approximately 110 subjects, separate from the approximately 670-subject first cohort. Broader study findings: Among TCR beta chains, those listed as cytomegalovirus-associated numbered around 160. The TCR clusters that emerged in the first cohort tended, a later analysis found, to co-occur in the 110 or so validation repertoires.

There are 16 residues in the CDR3. J lost 5 bases, V lost 7 bases, and 16 bases had no gene match. The germline gives CDR1 SEHNR, CDR2 FQNEAQ (reference sequence). V gene TRBV7-9 combines with J gene TRBJ1-2, with TRBD1 matching over 7 bases. Sequenced input: PBMCs. This TCR was recovered from a woman aged 18-29 years in good health and CMV-seropositive. CDR3 DNA: TGTGCCAGCATGCCCTTCCACCGGGACAGCGGGTATGGCTACACCTTC. Translating gives CASMPFHRDSGYGYTF.